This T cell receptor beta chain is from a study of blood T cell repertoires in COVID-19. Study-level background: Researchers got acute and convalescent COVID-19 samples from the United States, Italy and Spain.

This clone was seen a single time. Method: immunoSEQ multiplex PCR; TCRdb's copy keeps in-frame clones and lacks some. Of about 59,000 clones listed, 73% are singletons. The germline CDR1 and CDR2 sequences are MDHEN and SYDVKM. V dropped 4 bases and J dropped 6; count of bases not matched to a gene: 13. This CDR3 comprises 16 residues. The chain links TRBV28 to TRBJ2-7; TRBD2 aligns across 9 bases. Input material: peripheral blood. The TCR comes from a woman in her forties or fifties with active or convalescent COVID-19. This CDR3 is CASSSVPGLAKIEQYF. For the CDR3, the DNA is TGTGCCAGCAGTTCAGTCCCGGGACTAGCAAAGATCGAGCAGTACTTC.